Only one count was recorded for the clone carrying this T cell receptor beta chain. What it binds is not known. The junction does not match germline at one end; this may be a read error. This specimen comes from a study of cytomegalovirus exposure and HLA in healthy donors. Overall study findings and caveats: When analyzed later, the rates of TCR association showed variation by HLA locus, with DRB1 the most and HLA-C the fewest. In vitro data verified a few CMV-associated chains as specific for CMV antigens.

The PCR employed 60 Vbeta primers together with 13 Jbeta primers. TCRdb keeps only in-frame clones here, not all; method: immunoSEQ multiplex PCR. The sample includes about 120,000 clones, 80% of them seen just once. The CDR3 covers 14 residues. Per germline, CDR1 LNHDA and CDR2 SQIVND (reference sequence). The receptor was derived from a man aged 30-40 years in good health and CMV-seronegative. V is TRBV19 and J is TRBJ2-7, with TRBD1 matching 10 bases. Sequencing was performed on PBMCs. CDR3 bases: TGTGCCAGTAGTACCGGGACAGGGGCGTCCGAGCAGTCCTTC. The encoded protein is CASSTGTGASEQSF.